This T cell receptor (beta chain) was found in a study of post-analysis software for immune sequencing data. Study-wide points: Controls showed lower frequencies than patients for several TRBV segments, and TRBV5-6, TRBV5-1 and TRBV20-1 were among these.

Unique molecular identifiers had been added to the TCR beta cDNA libraries. From the PCR reads, TCRdb called clonotypes with MiXCR, one entry per CDR3 protein. The top ten hold more than 1.5% of the sample, which has about 560,000 distinct CDR3 sequences, 44% seen once. To note about this clonotype: Antigen unknown.

This CDR3 has 15 amino acids. Germline CDR1 LGHDT, CDR2 YNNKEL (reference sequence). With V trimmed by 7 bases and J by 4 bases, 7 bases remained unmatched. Sample: blood. The sequence was collected from a girl under 18 with multiple sclerosis. The chain links TRBV3-1 to TRBJ2-5; TRBD2 agrees at 12 bases. Written as DNA, the CDR3 is TGTGCCAGCATCTCGCTAGCGGGGGGGCCAGAGACCCAGTACTTC. Residues: CASISLAGGPETQYF.